A selection of T cell receptor beta chains follows, all from one sample in a study of blood T cells in healthy people across ages. Using its own MiXCR run on the 5' RACE reads, TCRdb lists one record per CDR3 protein. The sample lists 1.5 million to 2 million distinct CDR3 sequences; 49% were seen once. The sequenced material came from blood. Every receptor here comes from a woman aged 35 to 49 in good health. Each CDR3 is given with its conserved first and last residue. The D gene is left open where the match is weak. Rows give clone size only sometimes, using once, few, many, or a class for an expanded clone.

clone_size	j_call	v_call	d_call	cdr3_nt	cdr3_aa
-	TRBJ2-7	TRBV3-1	-	TGTGCCAGCAGCCTGAACGAGGGGTACTCCTACAATGAGCAGTACTTC	CASSLNEGYSYNEQYF
-	TRBJ2-5	TRBV13	-	TGTGCCAGCAGCCAGCAGTGGGAAGAGACCCAGTACTTC	CASSQQWEETQYF
few	TRBJ2-7	TRBV6-5	-	TGTGCCAGCAGTTACTCTCCCCCACCTACGAGTCATCAGTACTTC	CASSYSPPPTSHQYF
-	TRBJ2-5	TRBV14	-	TGTGCCAGCAGCCAAAGGCTACTAGGCTACAAAGAGACCCAGTACTTC	CASSQRLLGYKETQYF
-	TRBJ2-1	TRBV20-1	-	TGCAGTGCTAGAAACAGGGAAGGTTACAATGAGCAGTTCTTC	CSARNREGYNEQFF
-	TRBJ2-7	TRBV7-6	TRBD1	TGTGCCAACAGCTTCCGGGACAGAGAATACGAGCAGTACTTC	CANSFRDREYEQYF
few	TRBJ2-1	TRBV12-3/TRBV12-4	-	TGTGCCAGCAGCCCACCCCTAGGGGGGGGCGACAATGAGCAGTTCTTC	CASSPPLGGGDNEQFF
-	TRBJ2-3	TRBV27	-	TGTGCCAGCAGTTTAAAAAATACAGGGTTGGCAGATACGCAGTATTTT	CASSLKNTGLADTQYF
few	TRBJ2-5	TRBV15	-	TGTGCCACCAGCAGAGATCAGGGGAGGATAGAGACCCAGTACTTC	CATSRDQGRIETQYF
once	TRBJ2-7	TRBV6-5	TRBD2	TGTGCCAGCAGCTTCACTAGCGGGGGTTTCGAGCAGTACTTC	CASSFTSGGFEQYF
-	TRBJ2-3	TRBV3-1	TRBD2	TGTGCCAGCAGCCCATGGAGGGTAGCGGGGGATACGCAGTATTTT	CASSPWRVAGDTQYF
-	TRBJ2-3	TRBV14	-	TGTGCCAGCAGCCAAGATCAACCCGATACGCAGTATTTT	CASSQDQPDTQYF
-	TRBJ2-5	TRBV7-8	-	TGTGCCAGCACTACTGCGGTGTCAAAAGAGACCCAGTACTTC	CASTTAVSKETQYF
-	TRBJ2-7	TRBV5-1	TRBD2	TGCGCCACCACTACTAGCGGGGGCTCCTACGAGCAGTACTTC	CATTTSGGSYEQYF
-	TRBJ2-3	TRBV4-3	-	TGCGCCAGCAGCCAAGATTTCGGGGCAGATACGCAGTATTTT	CASSQDFGADTQYF
few	TRBJ1-2	TRBV4-2	-	TGTGCCAGCAGCCAAGACCCAACCCGCTTGGCAGACCATTATGGCTACACCTTC	CASSQDPTRLADHYGYTF
-	TRBJ2-7	TRBV7-2	TRBD2	TGTGCCAGCAGCTTCCGAGCGGGGGCCGCACTCTCCTACGAGCAGTACTTC	CASSFRAGAALSYEQYF
-	TRBJ1-1	TRBV7-9	-	TGTGCCAGCAGCTCAGACGGGGTCACTGAAGCTTTCTTT	CASSSDGVTEAFF
-	TRBJ1-1	TRBV7-2	-	TGTGCCAGCAGCCGAGACTCGGACGGTAACACTGAAGCTTTCTTT	CASSRDSDGNTEAFF
-	TRBJ2-5	TRBV12-3/TRBV12-4	-	TGTGCCAGCACTAAAGAGGGGTCAGCCAAAGAGACCCAGTACTTC	CASTKEGSAKETQYF
few	TRBJ2-7	TRBV11-2	TRBD1	TGTGCCAGCAGCCCTCTGACAGGGAAGTCCTACGAGCAGTACTTC	CASSPLTGKSYEQYF
-	TRBJ1-2	TRBV6-5	-	TGTGCCAGCAGTCAAGGGTCACTTGGCTACACCTTC	CASSQGSLGYTF
few	TRBJ2-1	TRBV6-1	-	TGTGCCAGTGCGGGTCCGTGGTCAAATGAGCAGTTCTTC	CASAGPWSNEQFF